Sequencing of this TCR beta chain was carried out in a study of cytomegalovirus exposure and HLA in healthy donors. Regarding the study as a whole: A later look showed TCR association rates differing by HLA locus, highest for DRB1 and lowest for HLA-C. Fewer N-insertions (relative to the 666-donor mean) were reportedly seen in an Asian-associated ancestry cluster in a later analysis. Some TCR beta chains (more than 150 of them) were listed as cytomegalovirus-associated.

This clone was seen only a few times. What it binds is unknown. In the PCR, 60 Vbeta and 13 Jbeta primers were used. Libraries were prepared by immunoSEQ multiplex PCR; TCRdb keeps only in-frame clonotypes and omits some of them. In the table there are 200,000 to 300,000 clones, 80% to 90% of which are singletons. The germline gives CDR1 GTSNPN, CDR2 SVGIG (reference sequence). The CDR3 contains 17 residues. Trimming took 0 bases from V and 11 from J, leaving 25 bases between them. The V gene is TRBV30, the J gene TRBJ2-2; D perhaps matches TRBD2 (6 bases). Sequenced input: PBMCs. This clonotype originated in a woman aged 40 to 50 in good health and CMV-seropositive. The CDR3 DNA reads TGTGCCTGGAGTGTATCCCCTCTTTTAGCGGCACACCTCGAGCTGTTTTTT. Its protein product is CAWSVSPLLAAHLELFF.